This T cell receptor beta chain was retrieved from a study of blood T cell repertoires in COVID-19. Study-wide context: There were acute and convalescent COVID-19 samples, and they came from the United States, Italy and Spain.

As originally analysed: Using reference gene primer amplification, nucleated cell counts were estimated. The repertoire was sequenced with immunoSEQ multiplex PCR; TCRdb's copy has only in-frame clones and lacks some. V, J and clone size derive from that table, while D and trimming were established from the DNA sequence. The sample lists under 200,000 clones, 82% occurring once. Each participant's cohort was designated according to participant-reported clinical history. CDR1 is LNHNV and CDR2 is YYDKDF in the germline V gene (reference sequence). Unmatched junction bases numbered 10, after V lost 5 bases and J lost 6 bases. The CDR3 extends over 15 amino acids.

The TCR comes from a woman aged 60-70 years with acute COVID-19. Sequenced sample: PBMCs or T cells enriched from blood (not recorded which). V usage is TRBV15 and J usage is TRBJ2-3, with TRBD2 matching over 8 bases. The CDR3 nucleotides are TGTGCCACCAGCGGGGGACTAGACCCGGTGGATACGCAGTATTTT. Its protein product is CATSGGLDPVDTQYF.